This T cell receptor beta chain was identified during a study of shared clonotypes between healthy human individuals. Assay used: immunoSEQ multiplex PCR; TCRdb lists only in-frame clones, some missing. The sample yields fewer than 1 million clones, just over 95% seen once. Cells designated naive CD8 were CD45RO-negative and were positively selected for CCR7, with terminally differentiated effector memory CD45RA+ cells excluded. Deletions cut 7 bases from V and 7 bases from J, with 20 bases between. There are 15 residues in the CDR3. Germline-derived CDR1 and CDR2 are SGHDN and FVKESK. The receptor comes from a young man in good health. The rearrangement links TRBV14 to TRBJ2-1; maybe TRBD2 (5 bases). The sample taken for sequencing was naive CD8+ T cells sorted from blood. DNA of the CDR3: TGTGCCAGCATGCGGCTAGCAGAAGACGGGAATGAGCAGTTCTTC. Translated: CASMRLAEDGNEQFF.